This is a list of T cell receptor beta chains from one sample in a study of control samples from healthy donors and cancer patients. The method was immunoSEQ multiplex PCR; TCRdb's version includes in-frame clones alone and lacks a portion of them. This sample carries over 65,000 clones, roughly nine tenths of them seen once, and the ten largest clones take less than 10%. Input material: PBMCs. All receptors derive from a woman aged 45-65 years with colorectal cancer. Both conserved end residues are part of each CDR3. The D gene is left open where the match is weak. Some rows have no size entry. The others give once, few or many, or a class for an expanded clone.

clone_size: few; v_call: TRBV6-2/TRBV6-3; d_call: NA; j_call: TRBJ1-6; cdr3_nt: TGTGCCAGCAGTTACTTCCGACAGGATAATTCACCCCTCCACTTT; cdr3_aa: CASSYFRQDNSPLHF
clone_size: once; v_call: TRBV2; d_call: NA; j_call: TRBJ2-2; cdr3_nt: TGTGCCAGCAGTCAGGACAGCCGGAACACCGGGGAGCTGTTTTTT; cdr3_aa: CASSQDSRNTGELFF
clone_size: NA; v_call: TRBV27; d_call: NA; j_call: TRBJ1-4; cdr3_nt: TGTGCCAGCACCAGGACCCCTGAAAAACTGTTTTTT; cdr3_aa: CASTRTPEKLFF
clone_size: once; v_call: TRBV29-1; d_call: TRBD1; j_call: TRBJ1-1; cdr3_nt: TGCAGCGTTGACAGGGGGCGAACTGAAGCTTTCTTT; cdr3_aa: CSVDRGRTEAFF
clone_size: NA; v_call: TRBV6-2/TRBV6-3; d_call: NA; j_call: TRBJ1-2; cdr3_nt: TGTGCCAGCAGCTCGACAGAATATGGCTACACCTTC; cdr3_aa: CASSSTEYGYTF
clone_size: NA; v_call: TRBV18; d_call: NA; j_call: TRBJ1-1; cdr3_nt: TGTGCCAGCTCACCTACACAGGGAACTGAAGCTTTCTTT; cdr3_aa: CASSPTQGTEAFF
clone_size: once; v_call: TRBV28; d_call: NA; j_call: TRBJ1-3; cdr3_nt: TGTGCCAGCACCGGGGGGCATGGAAACACCATATATTTT; cdr3_aa: CASTGGHGNTIYF
clone_size: once; v_call: TRBV27; d_call: TRBD1; j_call: TRBJ1-2; cdr3_nt: TGTGCCAGCAGTTCCCGAATCGACAGGGACCATAACTATGGCTACACCTTC; cdr3_aa: CASSSRIDRDHNYGYTF
clone_size: NA; v_call: TRBV4-3; d_call: TRBD1; j_call: TRBJ1-1; cdr3_nt: TGCGCCAGCAGTTGGGGGGAGGGGGCATATACTGAAGCTTTCTTT; cdr3_aa: CASSWGEGAYTEAFF
clone_size: NA; v_call: TRBV9; d_call: TRBD1; j_call: TRBJ2-5; cdr3_nt: TGTGCCAGCAGCGTAGGGAACAGGGGGCTGGAGACCCAGTACTTC; cdr3_aa: CASSVGNRGLETQYF